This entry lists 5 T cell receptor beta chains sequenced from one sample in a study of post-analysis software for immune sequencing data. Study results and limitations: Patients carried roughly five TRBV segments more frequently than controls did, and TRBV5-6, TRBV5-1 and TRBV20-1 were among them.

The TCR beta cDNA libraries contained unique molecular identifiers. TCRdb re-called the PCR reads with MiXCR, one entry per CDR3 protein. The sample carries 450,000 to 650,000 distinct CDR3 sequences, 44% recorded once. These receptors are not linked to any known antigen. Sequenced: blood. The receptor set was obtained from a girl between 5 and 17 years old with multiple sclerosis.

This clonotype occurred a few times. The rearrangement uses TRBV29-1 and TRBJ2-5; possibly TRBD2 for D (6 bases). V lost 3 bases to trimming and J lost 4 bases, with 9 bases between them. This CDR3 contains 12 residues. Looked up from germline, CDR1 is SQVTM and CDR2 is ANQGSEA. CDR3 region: CSVDLEGETQYF. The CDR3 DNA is TGCAGCGTTGATCTGGAGGGAGAGACCCAGTACTTC.

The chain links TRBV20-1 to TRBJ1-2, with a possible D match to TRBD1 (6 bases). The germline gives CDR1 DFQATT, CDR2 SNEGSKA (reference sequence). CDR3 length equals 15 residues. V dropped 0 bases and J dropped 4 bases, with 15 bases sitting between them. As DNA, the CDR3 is TGCAGTGCTAGAGATACAAGGGGGACCTTCTATGGCTACACCTTC. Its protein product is CSARDTRGTFYGYTF.

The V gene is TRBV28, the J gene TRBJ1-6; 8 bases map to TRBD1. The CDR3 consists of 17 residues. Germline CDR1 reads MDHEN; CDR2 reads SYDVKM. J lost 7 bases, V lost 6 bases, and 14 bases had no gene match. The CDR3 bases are TGTGCCAGCAGCCCCAGGACCTGGACAGGGTGGAATTCACCCCTCCACTTT. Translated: CASSPRTWTGWNSPLHF. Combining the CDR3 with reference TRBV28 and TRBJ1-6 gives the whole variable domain DVKVTQSSRYLVKRTGEKVFLECVQDMDHENMFWYRQDPGLGLRLIYFSYDVKMKEKGDIPEGYSVSREKKERFSLILESASTNQTSMYLCASSPRTWTGWNSPLHFGNGTRLTVT.

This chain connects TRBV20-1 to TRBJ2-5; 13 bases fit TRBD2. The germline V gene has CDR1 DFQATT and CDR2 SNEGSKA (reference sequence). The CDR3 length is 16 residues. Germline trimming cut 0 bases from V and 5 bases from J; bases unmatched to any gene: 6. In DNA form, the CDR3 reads TGCAGTGCTAGAGATGGGACTAGCGGGGACGTGGAGACCCAGTACTTC. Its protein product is CSARDGTSGDVETQYF.

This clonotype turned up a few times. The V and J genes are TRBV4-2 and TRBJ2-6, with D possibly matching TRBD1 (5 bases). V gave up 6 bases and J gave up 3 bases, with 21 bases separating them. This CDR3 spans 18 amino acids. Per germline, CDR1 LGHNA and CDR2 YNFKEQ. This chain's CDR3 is CASSPTPTVRVGANVLTF. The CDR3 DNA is TGTGCCAGCAGTCCAACGCCCACCGTCAGGGTTGGGGCCAACGTCCTGACTTTC.